This entry describes one T cell receptor (beta chain). CDR3 length equals 14 residues. Germline CDR1 is DFQATT and CDR2 is SNEGSKA (reference sequence). Germline trimming cut 5 bases from V and 6 bases from J; bases unmatched to any gene: 13. TCRdb re-analysed the 5' RACE reads in MiXCR, keeping a single row per CDR3 protein. The table lists hundreds of thousands of distinct CDR3 sequences, 3.6% of them singletons. The entry originates in a study of T cells after yellow fever vaccination. The sequence derives from a young man who received the YFV17D yellow fever vaccine. V gene TRBV20-1 combines with J gene TRBJ2-7; 7 nucleotides line up with TRBD1. Specimen: PBMCs, collected on the day of the yellow fever booster vaccination. The CDR3 DNA reads as TGCAGTGCTCCCTCGACAGGGTTTAGGGTCGAGCAGTACTTC. Translation: CSAPSTGFRVEQYF.